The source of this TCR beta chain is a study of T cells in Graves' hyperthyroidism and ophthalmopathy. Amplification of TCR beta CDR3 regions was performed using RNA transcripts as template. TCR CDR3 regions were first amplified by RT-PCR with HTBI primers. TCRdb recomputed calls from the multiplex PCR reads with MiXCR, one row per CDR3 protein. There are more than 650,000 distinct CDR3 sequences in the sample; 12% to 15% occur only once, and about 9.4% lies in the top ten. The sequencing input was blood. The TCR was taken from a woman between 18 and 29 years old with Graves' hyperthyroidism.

This chain's CDR3 is CSVLRQGREQYF. The CDR3 coding sequence is TGCAGCGTGCTTAGACAGGGGCGTGAGCAGTACTTC. The V gene is TRBV29-1, the J gene TRBJ2-7, with 8 bases fitting TRBD1. CDR1 and CDR2 (germline): SQVTM, ANQGSEA. The length of the CDR3 is 12 residues. The J segment lost 7 bases and the V segment lost 6 bases, leaving 8 bases of the junction unmatched.